The rows below give T cell receptor beta chains drawn from one sample of a study of OX40 agonist ivuxolimab in advanced cancers. TCRdb's copy holds only in-frame clones and misses some; the assay was immunoSEQ multiplex PCR. The sample consists of 55,000 to 75,000 clones, 65% to 90% of them appearing once. Material: CD4+ or CD8+ T cells sorted from blood, obtained in a trial of the OX40 agonist ivuxolimab. The origin of the receptors is an adult with an advanced solid tumor such as melanoma, head and neck, liver or kidney cancer. Each CDR3 is given with its conserved first and last residue. Fields, in order: CDR3 length, V gene, J gene, D gene, clone size, CDR3 protein, CDR3 DNA. D genes are given only for firm matches. Part of the rows lack a size; the others show once, few, many or a class for expanded clones.

CDR3 length: 12; V gene: TRBV6-5; J gene: TRBJ2-7; D gene: .; clone size: .; CDR3 protein: CASSLRSHEQYF; CDR3 DNA: TGTGCCAGCAGTCTTAGGTCCCACGAGCAGTACTTC
CDR3 length: 13; V gene: TRBV18; J gene: TRBJ1-2; D gene: .; clone size: .; CDR3 protein: CASSPGPDGGYTF; CDR3 DNA: TGTGCCAGCTCACCAGGGCCAGATGGAGGCTACACCTTC
CDR3 length: 15; V gene: TRBV6-5; J gene: TRBJ2-1; D gene: TRBD2; clone size: .; CDR3 protein: CASSYSTSGRNEQFF; CDR3 DNA: TGTGCCAGCAGTTACTCAACGAGCGGGAGGAATGAGCAGTTCTTC
CDR3 length: 13; V gene: TRBV2; J gene: TRBJ1-1; D gene: .; clone size: .; CDR3 protein: CASGLGPNTEAFF; CDR3 DNA: TGTGCCAGCGGTTTGGGTCCCAACACTGAAGCTTTCTTT
CDR3 length: 15; V gene: TRBV12-5; J gene: TRBJ1-2; D gene: TRBD1; clone size: once; CDR3 protein: CASGGGTGAYYGYTF; CDR3 DNA: TGTGCTAGTGGGGGAGGGACAGGGGCTTACTATGGCTACACCTTC
CDR3 length: 15; V gene: TRBV5-1; J gene: TRBJ1-5; D gene: TRBD1; clone size: .; CDR3 protein: CASSLGTDFNQPQHF; CDR3 DNA: TGCGCCAGCAGCTTAGGGACAGATTTCAATCAGCCCCAGCATTTT
CDR3 length: 15; V gene: TRBV7-2; J gene: TRBJ1-1; D gene: .; clone size: once; CDR3 protein: CASSLDRGENTEAFF; CDR3 DNA: TGTGCCAGCAGCTTAGACCGGGGTGAGAACACTGAAGCTTTCTTT
CDR3 length: 13; V gene: TRBV6-5; J gene: TRBJ2-7; D gene: .; clone size: .; CDR3 protein: CASSLDYSYEQYF; CDR3 DNA: TGTGCCAGCAGTTTGGACTACTCCTACGAGCAGTACTTC
CDR3 length: 14; V gene: TRBV10-3; J gene: TRBJ2-3; D gene: TRBD2; clone size: .; CDR3 protein: CAIKNSGGLDTQYF; CDR3 DNA: TGTGCCATCAAAAATAGCGGGGGGCTAGATACGCAGTATTTT
CDR3 length: 11; V gene: TRBV4-1; J gene: TRBJ1-5; D gene: .; clone size: .; CDR3 protein: CASSQEGPQHF; CDR3 DNA: TGCGCCAGCAGCCAAGAAGGTCCCCAGCATTTT
CDR3 length: 15; V gene: TRBV5-1; J gene: TRBJ1-5; D gene: .; clone size: .; CDR3 protein: CASSPGANSNQPQHF; CDR3 DNA: TGCGCCAGCAGCCCGGGGGCTAATAGCAATCAGCCCCAGCATTTT
CDR3 length: 13; V gene: TRBV4-2; J gene: TRBJ1-6; D gene: .; clone size: .; CDR3 protein: CASSQAANSPLHF; CDR3 DNA: TGTGCCAGCAGCCAAGCAGCGAATTCACCCCTCCACTTT
CDR3 length: 19; V gene: TRBV7-6; J gene: TRBJ2-1; D gene: .; clone size: few; CDR3 protein: CASSLGARLGKGNGDEQFF; CDR3 DNA: TGTGCCAGCAGCTTAGGGGCAAGATTGGGGAAAGGTAATGGTGATGAGCAGTTCTTC
CDR3 length: 14; V gene: TRBV7-2; J gene: TRBJ1-2; D gene: .; clone size: once; CDR3 protein: CATQAVGGTYGYTF; CDR3 DNA: TGTGCCACCCAGGCTGTTGGGGGAACCTATGGCTACACCTTC
CDR3 length: 20; V gene: TRBV5-1; J gene: TRBJ2-5; D gene: .; clone size: .; CDR3 protein: CASSLVRTGAARPAQETQYF; CDR3 DNA: TGCGCCAGCAGCTTGGTTCGAACCGGGGCAGCGCGGCCCGCCCAGGAGACCCAGTACTTC
CDR3 length: 14; V gene: TRBV5-1; J gene: TRBJ1-3; D gene: .; clone size: medium-sized; CDR3 protein: CASSLQTSGNTIYF; CDR3 DNA: TGCGCCAGCAGCTTACAGACCTCTGGAAACACCATATATTTT
CDR3 length: 15; V gene: TRBV7-2; J gene: TRBJ2-4; D gene: TRBD1; clone size: .; CDR3 protein: CASSEGANGRNIQYF; CDR3 DNA: TGTGCCAGCAGCGAGGGGGCGAACGGACGGAACATTCAGTACTTC